Each of the 9 T cell receptor beta chains below was sequenced from the same sample in a study of T cells in Graves' hyperthyroidism and ophthalmopathy. Researchers took RNA transcripts and amplified the TCR beta CDR3 regions from them. TCR CDR3 regions were first amplified by RT-PCR with HTBI primers. TCRdb itself ran the multiplex PCR reads through MiXCR, one entry per CDR3 protein. The sample consists of roughly 840,000 distinct CDR3 sequences, roughly 37% of them appearing once. Sequenced input: blood. The receptors were sampled from a man in his late teens or twenties with Graves' hyperthyroidism.

This chain uses TRBV29-1 with TRBJ1-1; 8 bases are a match to TRBD1. The CDR3 covers 13 residues. Germline CDR1 reads SQVTM; CDR2 reads ANQGSEA. V shed 8 bases, J shed 4 bases, and the junction held 9 bases outside the gene matches. The CDR3 loop is CSTKTGASTEAFF. The DNA for the CDR3 is TGCAGCACCAAGACAGGGGCTAGCACTGAAGCTTTCTTT.

The rearrangement links TRBV29-1 to TRBJ2-2; D gene unclear. Per germline, CDR1 SQVTM and CDR2 ANQGSEA. V lost 6 bases, J lost 8 bases, and 13 bases lay in between. The CDR3 contains 12 residues. CDR3 amino acids: CSVALVEGELFF. The CDR3 coding sequence is TGCAGCGTCGCACTCGTGGAGGGGGAGCTGTTTTTT.

A few counts support this clonotype. Just one base apart from a much larger clone, this may be a read error. This chain joins TRBV29-1 and TRBJ2-2; D is unresolved. The germline gives CDR1 SQVTM, CDR2 ANQGSEA. This CDR3 contains 13 residues. CDR3 protein: CSVVGGNTRELFF. In DNA form, the CDR3 reads TGCAGCGTTGTAGGTGGGAACACCAGGGAGCTGTTTTTT.

This clonotype has at least ten counts. This rearrangement joins TRBV29-1 to TRBJ2-2, with 7 bases fitting TRBD1. From germline, CDR1 is SQVTM and CDR2 ANQGSEA. This CDR3 region has 15 residues. J was trimmed by 5 bases and V by 4 bases; bases with no gene match: 10. The CDR3 DNA reads as TGCAGCGTTGTTTATACAGGGGACGCAACCGGGGAGCTGTTTTTT. Its protein product is CSVVYTGDATGELFF.

This clonotype was detected ten times or more. The chain is built from TRBV19 and TRBJ1-1, with D unresolved. The CDR3 is 14 residues long. Deletions cut 5 bases from V and 1 base from J, with 11 bases between. Germline V lookup: CDR1 LNHDA, CDR2 SQIVND (reference sequence). The DNA of the CDR3 is TGTGCCAGTAGTTCGGGCGGGAAGAACACTGAAGCTTTCTTT. This encodes CASSSGGKNTEAFF. Full variable domain (outside the CDR3, taken from reference TRBV19 and TRBJ1-1): DGGITQSPKYLFRKEGQNVTLSCEQNLNHDAMYWYRQDPGQGLRLIYYSQIVNDFQKGDIAEGYSVSREKKESFPLTVTSAQKNPTAFYLCASSSGGKNTEAFFGQGTRLTVV.

The rearrangement links TRBV7-2 to TRBJ1-5, with D uncertain. V dropped 1 base and J dropped 3 bases, with 10 bases sitting between them. Germline lookup yields CDR1 SGHTA and CDR2 FQGNSA. This CDR3 contains 15 residues. The CDR3 region is CASSLERGYNQPQHF. Here the CDR3 DNA reads TGTGCCAGCAGCTTAGAAAGAGGGTACAATCAGCCCCAGCATTTT.

This clonotype appeared a single time. This may be a read error: a much more frequent sequence differs by one nucleotide. The genes are TRBV10-3 and TRBJ1-2; D not certain. The CDR3 spans 11 residues. Looked up from germline, CDR1 is ENHRY and CDR2 is SYGVKD. This CDR3 reads CASSYMVGYTF. For the CDR3, the DNA is TGTGCCAGCAGTTACATGGTTGGCTACACCTTC.

The J gene is TRBJ2-7, the V gene TRBV11-1; D remains ambiguous. V was shortened by 1 base and J by 2 bases, with 12 bases between the two germline ends. CDR1 is SGHAT and CDR2 is FQDESV in the germline V gene (reference sequence). This CDR3 is 15 amino acids long. DNA for the CDR3: TGTGCCAGCAGCTTAGTTCCAGAAATTACCTACGAGCAGTACTTC. Translated: CASSLVPEITYEQYF.

This clonotype has a handful of counts. The V and J genes are TRBV7-2 and TRBJ1-3; 7 nucleotides align to TRBD1. With 5 bases clipped from V and 0 bases from J, the junction kept 7 bases outside the gene matches. CDR3 length: 16 amino acids. The germline CDR1 and CDR2 sequences are SGHTA and FQGNSA. The CDR3 loop is CASSAGGPSSGNTIYF. The CDR3 nucleotides are TGTGCCAGCAGCGCAGGGGGGCCTAGCTCTGGAAACACCATATATTTT.